The T cell receptor beta chain under discussion was sequenced for a study of technical replicates of blood from a few donors. Some clones are missing from TCRdb's copy, which holds only in-frame ones; the method was immunoSEQ multiplex PCR. This sample has roughly 80,000 clones, with more than 85% found just once. The CDR3 covers 11 residues. Germline CDR1 SGHAT, CDR2 FQNNGV. Trimming left V 11 bases short and J 5 bases short, with 13 bases between. This rearrangement joins TRBV11-2 to TRBJ2-7; tentative D call: TRBD1 (6 bases). This receptor was obtained from a human donor in good health. Material for sequencing was T cells isolated from PBMCs. The CDR3 is CAGQMGNEQYF. The CDR3 nucleotides read TGTGCCGGACAGATGGGGAACGAGCAGTACTTC. The variable domain in full, with the rest retrieved from reference TRBV11-2 and TRBJ2-7, is EAGVAQSPRYKIIEKRQSVAFWCNPISGHATLYWYQQILGQGPKLLIQFQNNGVVDDSQLPKDRFSAERLKGVDSTLKIQPAKLEDSAVYLCAGQMGNEQYFGPGTRLTVT.